Each of the 15 T cell receptor beta chains below was sequenced from the same sample in a study of T cell responses to AZD1222 COVID-19 vaccine. Here immunoSEQ multiplex PCR was the method, and the copy in TCRdb shows in-frame clones only, minus some. The sample includes some 110,000 clones, 80% to 90% of them seen just once. The sample in question was peripheral blood, obtained on day 0 of AZD1222 vaccination. These receptors were obtained from an adult in good health.

The chain employs TRBV30 and TRBJ2-2; D possibly uses TRBD1 or TRBD2 (6 bases each). Trimming removed 4 bases at V and 5 bases at J, with 11 bases between. The germline V gene encodes CDR1 GTSNPN and CDR2 SVGIG (reference sequence). This CDR3 is built from 13 residues. The CDR3 loop reads CAWMGGPTGELFF. CDR3 nucleotides: TGTGCCTGGATGGGGGGCCCAACCGGGGAGCTGTTTTTT. The complete variable domain, with remaining parts taken from reference TRBV30 and TRBJ2-2, reads SQTIHQWPATLVQPVGSPLSLECTVEGTSNPNLYWYRQAAGRGLQLLFYSVGIGQISSEVPQNLSASRPQDRQFILSSKKLLLSDSGFYLCAWMGGPTGELFFGEGSRLTVL.

The chain links TRBV28 to TRBJ2-7, with 9 nucleotides matching TRBD2. V was clipped by 3 bases and J by 10 bases; unmatched bases: 13. CDR3 length: 15 residues. CDR1 MDHEN and CDR2 SYDVKM come from the germline V gene. This CDR3 reads CASSFSSGRASTQYF. CDR3 DNA sequence: TGTGCCAGCAGTTTTAGTAGCGGGAGAGCATCAACTCAGTACTTC.

This sequence joins TRBV30 and TRBJ2-2; D gene unclear. V lost 5 bases and J 6 bases, leaving 7 bases between the germline ends. The CDR3 runs to 11 residues. CDR1 GTSNPN and CDR2 SVGIG come from the germline V gene (reference sequence). The DNA of the CDR3 is TGTGCCTGGGCTGTATCCGGGGAGCTGTTTTTT. Translated: CAWAVSGELFF.

This chain links TRBV19 with TRBJ2-7; D is perhaps TRBD2 (5 bases). V lost 0 bases, J lost 3 bases, and 12 bases lay in between. CDR1 LNHDA and CDR2 SQIVND come from the germline V gene (reference sequence). This CDR3 is built from 15 residues. In DNA form, the CDR3 reads TGTGCCAGTAGTATAGACCAGCGGTCTCACTACGAGCAGTACTTC. Translated: CASSIDQRSHYEQYF.

The chain has TRBV10-2 and TRBJ1-1; no clear D gene. Germline lookup yields CDR1 WSHSY and CDR2 SAAADI. This CDR3 is built from 14 residues. V dropped 2 bases and J dropped 5 bases, with 12 bases sitting between them. CDR3 sequence reads: CASSETLWGTEAFF. CDR3 coding DNA: TGCGCCAGCAGTGAGACCCTGTGGGGAACTGAAGCTTTCTTT.

Note on this clone: At one boundary the junction diverges from the germline segment, which might be a read error. The rearrangement uses TRBV12-3 or TRBV12-4 and TRBJ2-7; D perhaps matches TRBD1 (6 bases). The CDR3 covers 12 residues. Here the CDR3 DNA reads TGTGCCAGCAGTTTTTCGTACAGGGCCGAGGAATTC. Residues: CASSFSYRAEEF.

The chain carries TRBV3-1 (or the pseudogene TRBV3-2) and TRBJ2-3; 8 positions agree with TRBD2. CDR3 size: 16 residues. V trimming: 3 bases; J trimming: 2 bases; junction bases outside the gene matches: 7. CDR1 LGHDT and CDR2 YNNKEL come from the germline V gene (reference sequence). CDR3 loop: CASSHGLAGDTDTQYF. The CDR3 DNA follows: TGTGCCAGCAGCCACGGACTAGCTGGTGACACAGATACGCAGTATTTT.

This chain joins TRBV2 and TRBJ2-7; D gene ambiguous. The CDR3 totals 14 residues. The germline gives CDR1 SNHLY, CDR2 FYNNEI. The V gene lost 4 bases and the J gene lost 6 bases, with 16 bases spanning the gap. This chain's CDR3 is CASSAALTVVEQYF. The CDR3 DNA sequence: TGTGCCAGCAGTGCAGCCCTGACCGTGGTCGAGCAGTACTTC.

This chain joins TRBV18 and TRBJ2-7; the match to TRBD2 covers 10 bases. With 8 bases clipped from V and 4 bases from J, the junction kept 11 bases outside the gene matches. Germline V gives CDR1 KGHSH, CDR2 LQKENI. The CDR3 has 15 amino acids. The CDR3 loop reads CASRTSGSQPYEQYF. The CDR3 nucleotides read TGTGCCAGCCGGACTAGCGGATCCCAACCATACGAGCAGTACTTC.

V gene TRBV4-3 combines with J gene TRBJ2-7; D might be TRBD1 (6 bases). Germline V gives CDR1 LGHNA, CDR2 YSLEER. This CDR3 has 13 residues. V was shortened by 8 bases and J by 6 bases, with 17 bases between the two germline ends. The CDR3 region has the DNA TGCGCCAGCTCCTACGGCGTAGGGGGCGAGCAGTACTTC. This encodes CASSYGVGGEQYF.

The chain recombines TRBV5-4 with TRBJ1-2, with TRBD1 identical over 8 bases. CDR1 is SGHNT and CDR2 is YYREEE in the germline V gene (reference sequence). The ends lost 4 bases at V and 1 base at J; junction bases unmatched: 6. The CDR3 is 15 amino acids. The CDR3 loop is CASSPGQGVNYGYTF. CDR3 DNA sequence: TGTGCCAGCAGCCCCGGACAGGGCGTTAACTATGGCTACACCTTC.

The chain joins TRBV20-1 to TRBJ1-2; no clear D. CDR3 length: 11 amino acids. V gave up 7 bases and J gave up 5 bases, with 11 bases separating them. Per the germline V gene, CDR1 is DFQATT and CDR2 is SNEGSKA (reference sequence). CDR3: CSGYTRYGYTF. CDR3 DNA: TGCAGTGGGTACACGAGATATGGCTACACCTTC.

This rearrangement joins TRBV5-1 to TRBJ2-7; tentatively, D is TRBD1 (5 bases). CDR1 and CDR2 (germline): SGHRS, YFSETQ. V was trimmed by 0 bases and J by 6 bases, leaving 10 bases between them. The CDR3 is 13 residues long. CDR3 sequence: CASSLGGQGEQYF. The CDR3 DNA reads as TGCGCCAGCAGCTTGGGGGGTCAGGGCGAGCAGTACTTC.

Concerning this clone: Its ends do not fully match the called genes, so a read error is possible. The chain carries TRBV7-7 and TRBJ2-1, with 9 bases identical to TRBD1. The length of the CDR3 is 14 residues. CDR1 and CDR2 from the germline V gene are SSHAT and FNYEAQ (reference sequence). DNA of the CDR3: TGTGCTAGCAGTCGGGGGACAGGGTACGATGAGCAGTTCTTC. The encoded protein is CASSRGTGYDEQFF. The full variable domain, rest sourced from reference TRBV7-7 and TRBJ2-1, is GAGVSQSPRYKVTKRGQDVTLRCDPISSHATLYWYQQALGQGPEFLTYFNYEAQPDKSGLPSDRFSAERPEGSISTLTIQRTEQRDSAMYRCASSRGTGYDEQFFGPGTRLTVL.

CDR3 sequence reads: CASRRDSNYGYTF. CDR3 nucleotides: TGTGCCAGCAGGAGGGACAGCAACTATGGCTACACCTTC. V is TRBV12-3 or TRBV12-4 and J is TRBJ1-2, with 7 bases matching TRBD1. V trimming: 6 bases; J trimming: 2 bases; junction bases outside the gene matches: 3. The CDR3 sequence is 13 residues long.